Listed below are T cell receptor beta chains from one sample, sequenced in a study of vaccination effects on CD4 cells after COVID-19. Libraries were prepared by immunoSEQ multiplex PCR; TCRdb keeps only in-frame clonotypes and omits some of them. In the table there are 30,000 to 45,000 clones, more than 60% of which are singletons. For these TCRs, the target antigens are not known. Here the sequenced sample was CD4+ T cells from PBMCs cultured with SARS-CoV-2 spike peptides, taken before COVID-19 vaccination. Source of these receptors: a human donor who received a COVID-19 vaccine. Each CDR3 is given with its conserved first and last residue. The D gene is left open where the match is weak. Not all rows give a size; the values are once, few, many and, for expanded clones, a class.

j_gene | d_gene | v_gene | abundance | CDR3aa | CDR3nt
TRBJ2-5 | - | TRBV5-1 | - | CASNRGIQETQYF | TGCGCCAGCAATCGGGGAATTCAAGAGACCCAGTACTTC
TRBJ2-1 | - | TRBV6-5 | - | CASELVQDEQFF | TGTGCCAGCGAGCTGGTCCAAGATGAGCAGTTCTTC
TRBJ2-1 | TRBD2 | TRBV7-2 | - | CASNIGRPGGLYNEQFF | TGTGCCAGCAACATAGGGAGACCGGGGGGACTATACAATGAGCAGTTCTTC
TRBJ1-1 | - | TRBV6-5 | - | CASSYMPPGVLYEAFF | TGTGCCAGCAGTTACATGCCCCCGGGGGTACTCTATGAAGCTTTCTTT
TRBJ1-6 | - | TRBV5-4 | few | CASSLGPEGNSPLHF | TGTGCCAGCAGCCTCGGCCCTGAGGGCAATTCACCCCTCCACTTT
TRBJ1-1 | - | TRBV2 | - | CASTNRVGTEAFF | TGTGCCAGCACCAACAGGGTGGGCACTGAAGCTTTCTTT
TRBJ2-2 | - | TRBV9 | - | CASSVDRNTGELFF | TGTGCCAGCAGCGTAGACAGGAACACCGGGGAGCTGTTTTTT
TRBJ2-2 | TRBD1 | TRBV29-1 | - | CSAGDRGSGGELFF | TGCAGCGCTGGGGACAGGGGGTCCGGCGGGGAGCTGTTTTTT
TRBJ2-2 | - | TRBV6-2/TRBV6-3 | - | CASSPGQGKPGELFF | TGTGCCAGCAGCCCAGGACAAGGGAAACCCGGGGAGCTGTTTTTT
TRBJ1-1 | - | TRBV5-1 | - | CASSLGSQGTEAFF | TGCGCCAGCAGCTTGGGAAGCCAGGGCACTGAAGCTTTCTTT
TRBJ2-1 | TRBD2 | TRBV5-1 | few | CASSLTLTTAGEDEQFF | TGCGCCAGCAGCTTAACCCTGACTACGGCGGGAGAGGATGAGCAGTTCTTC
TRBJ2-7 | TRBD1 | TRBV7-2 | - | CASSLSTGQGYEQYF | TGTGCCAGCAGCTTATCCACGGGACAGGGCTACGAGCAGTACTTC
TRBJ2-1 | TRBD1 | TRBV18 | few | CASSPSGQGAYNEQFF | TGTGCCAGCTCACCCTCGGGACAGGGGGCGTACAATGAGCAGTTCTTC